The 32 T cell receptor beta chains in this list originate from one sample, sequenced in a study of blood T cell repertoires in COVID-19. The data were produced by immunoSEQ multiplex PCR, yet TCRdb's version contains in-frame clones alone and is incomplete. The sample has some 97,000 clones, roughly nine tenths seen once. What was sequenced was peripheral blood. All receptors derive from a man between 50 and 59 years old with active COVID-19.

The chain uses TRBV19 and TRBJ1-2, with D hard to call. CDR1 LNHDA and CDR2 SQIVND come from the germline V gene (reference sequence). V lost 1 base to trimming and J lost 2 bases, with 17 bases between them. The CDR3 is 17 residues long. The CDR3: CASSIALRVRTNYGYTF. The CDR3 bases are TGTGCCAGTAGTATAGCCTTGAGGGTCCGAACCAACTATGGCTACACCTTC.

V and J are TRBV6-1 and TRBJ1-4; 11 nucleotides match TRBD1. Germline V gene lookup returns CDR1 MNHNS and CDR2 SASEGT. The CDR3 contains 17 residues. Unmatched junction bases numbered 2, after V lost 2 bases and J lost 0 bases. The CDR3 DNA reads TGTGCCAGCAGTGAACCGGGACAGGGGGCAACTAATGAAAAACTGTTTTTT. Translated: CASSEPGQGATNEKLFF.

The chain is built from TRBV7-2 and TRBJ2-4; weak D call: TRBD2 (5 bases). V dropped 3 bases and J dropped 1 base, with 16 bases sitting between them. This CDR3 is 17 amino acids long. The V gene's germline CDR1 is SGHTA and CDR2 FQGNSA. In DNA form, the CDR3 reads TGTGCCAGCAGCTTCCAAGGACTGGGCGTGGCCAAAAACATTCAGTACTTC. This translates into CASSFQGLGVAKNIQYF.

The V and J genes are TRBV7-9 and TRBJ1-4; tentative D call: TRBD1 (5 bases). The germline V gene has CDR1 SEHNR and CDR2 FQNEAQ (reference sequence). V gave up 4 bases and J gave up 7 bases, with 13 bases separating them. The CDR3 covers 14 residues. The CDR3: CASSSAGEGEKLFF. The DNA of the CDR3 is TGTGCCAGCAGCTCGGCGGGGGAAGGTGAAAAACTGTTTTTT.

The chain combines TRBV6-1 with TRBJ2-7; 7 positions match TRBD1. V lost 1 base, J lost 2 bases, and 8 bases stayed unmatched. The CDR3 sequence is 16 residues long. Germline CDR1 is MNHNS and CDR2 is SASEGT. Written as DNA, the CDR3 is TGTGCCAGCAGTGAAGGTTGGGGACAGCTACCCTACGAGCAGTACTTC. Translation: CASSEGWGQLPYEQYF.

The chain joins TRBV6-2 or TRBV6-3 to TRBJ1-3; tentative D call: TRBD1 (6 bases). Trimming shortened V by 2 bases and J by 3 bases, and 14 bases separated the two germline ends. This CDR3 contains 16 residues. In germline, CDR1 is MNHEY, CDR2 SVGEGT. The chain's CDR3 is CASSYLRQALGNTIYF. Written as DNA, the CDR3 is TGTGCCAGCAGTTACCTCCGACAGGCGCTTGGAAACACCATATATTTT.

This chain joins TRBV29-1 and TRBJ1-1; weak D call: TRBD1 (5 bases). V was trimmed by 0 bases and J by 0 bases, leaving 11 bases between them. This CDR3 contains 15 residues. Germline values: CDR1 SQVTM, CDR2 ANQGSEA. CDR3 bases: TGCAGCGTTGAAGATCATGCAGGGATGAACACTGAAGCTTTCTTT. It encodes CSVEDHAGMNTEAFF.

As DNA, the CDR3 is TGTGCCAGCAGCTCGGGGACAGGGCTTTTTTACGAGCAGTACTTC. It specifies CASSSGTGLFYEQYF. The J gene is TRBJ2-7, the V gene TRBV7-6; TRBD1 aligns across 9 bases. The CDR3 extends over 15 amino acids. Trimming removed 4 bases from V and 4 bases from J; junction bases left unmatched: 8. Germline values: CDR1 SGHVS, CDR2 FNYEAQ. The variable domain in full, completed from reference TRBV7-6 and TRBJ2-7, reads GAGVSQSPRYKVTKRGQDVALRCDPISGHVSLYWYRQALGQGPEFLTYFNYEAQQDKSGLPNDRFSAERPEGSISTLTIQRTEQRDSAMYRCASSSGTGLFYEQYFGPGTRLTVT.

The genes are TRBV6-2 or TRBV6-3 and TRBJ1-1; 7 nucleotides agree with TRBD1. V gave up 2 bases and J gave up 4 bases; unmatched junction bases: 4. The germline gives CDR1 MNHEY, CDR2 SVGEGT. The CDR3 consists of 14 residues. The CDR3 loop is CASSYVAGGTEAFF. CDR3 DNA: TGTGCCAGCAGTTACGTTGCAGGGGGCACTGAAGCTTTCTTT.

This chain links TRBV3-1 (or the pseudogene TRBV3-2) with TRBJ1-2, with 7 bases that match TRBD1. With 4 bases clipped from V and 4 bases from J, the junction kept 3 bases outside the gene matches. Germline loops: CDR1 LGHDT, CDR2 YNNKEL (reference sequence). This CDR3 is built from 13 residues. The CDR3 sequence: CASSPAGGYGYTF. The CDR3 nucleotides read TGTGCCAGCAGCCCGGCAGGGGGCTATGGCTACACCTTC.

The genes are TRBV19 and TRBJ1-2; D call uncertain. The CDR3 covers 14 residues. Trimming removed 4 bases from V and 4 bases from J, with 13 bases in between. The germline CDR1 and CDR2 sequences are LNHDA and SQIVND (reference sequence). For the CDR3, the DNA is TGTGCCAGTAGTACTACTTCAGGTCCCTATGGCTACACCTTC. This gives the protein CASSTTSGPYGYTF.

V and J are TRBV5-8 and TRBJ1-6, with no clear D. Germline V gene sequence: CDR1 SGHTS, CDR2 YDEGEE. CDR3 length: 12 residues. V gave up 1 base and J gave up 7 bases, with 3 bases separating them. The CDR3 here is CASSLQNSPLHF. The CDR3 nucleotides are TGTGCCAGCAGCTTGCAGAATTCACCCCTCCACTTT.

This clone was seen only a few times. V is TRBV7-8 and J is TRBJ2-4; TRBD1 aligns across 9 bases. Trimming cost V 2 bases and J 10 bases; bases outside gene matches: 6. Germline CDR1 reads SGHVS; CDR2 reads FQNEAQ. The CDR3 is made up of 14 amino acids. CDR3 DNA: TGTGCCAGCAGCTTAAACAGGGGGCTTCAAATTCAGTACTTC. This translates into CASSLNRGLQIQYF.

The V and J genes are TRBV5-1 and TRBJ2-1; 8 bases are shared with TRBD2. Trimming took 1 base from V and 1 from J; bases not matched to a gene: 4. Per the germline V gene, CDR1 is SGHRS and CDR2 is YFSETQ. This CDR3 is built from 16 residues. The CDR3 loop reads CASSLRTSGSYNEQFF. CDR3 DNA: TGCGCCAGCAGCTTGCGAACTAGCGGATCCTACAATGAGCAGTTCTTC.

The rearrangement links TRBV2 to TRBJ1-1, with 9 bases aligning to TRBD1. The ends lost 2 bases at V and 9 bases at J; junction bases unmatched: 13. Germline V lookup: CDR1 SNHLY, CDR2 FYNNEI. CDR3 length: 16 residues. CDR3 region: CASSESLADRGTKAFF. CDR3 in DNA: TGTGCCAGCAGTGAATCCTTGGCGGACAGGGGCACCAAAGCTTTCTTT. Full variable domain (outside the CDR3, taken from reference TRBV2 and TRBJ1-1): EPEVTQTPSHQVTQMGQEVILRCVPISNHLYFYWYRQILGQKVEFLVSFYNNEISEKSEIFDDQFSVERPDGSNFTLKIRSTKLEDSAMYFCASSESLADRGTKAFFGQGTRLTVV.

The chain uses TRBV24-1 and TRBJ2-7; 9 nucleotides line up with TRBD2. The germline CDR1 and CDR2 sequences are KGHDR and SFDVKD. Unmatched junction bases numbered 8, after V lost 11 bases and J lost 4 bases. This CDR3 is built from 13 residues. CDR3 in DNA: TGTGCCAAACCGACTAGCGGACTATACGAGCAGTACGTC. Translated: CAKPTSGLYEQYV.

This clone was recorded once. This chain joins TRBV10-3 and TRBJ2-1; D is perhaps TRBD2 (5 bases). Trimming pared 6 bases from V and 9 bases from J, leaving 15 bases between. The CDR3 has 13 residues. The V gene's germline CDR1 is ENHRY and CDR2 SYGVKD. Here the CDR3 DNA reads TGTGCCATCAGACGAGGGAGTGAGGGTGAGCAGTTCTTC. It is translated as CAIRRGSEGEQFF.

The chain joins TRBV5-1 to TRBJ1-1; tentatively, D is TRBD1 (6 bases). CDR1 SGHRS and CDR2 YFSETQ come from the germline V gene. The CDR3 loop spans 17 amino acids. Trimming left V 0 bases short and J 1 base short, with 16 bases between. CDR3 loop: CASSLVDSIKKNTEAFF. CDR3 DNA: TGCGCCAGCAGCTTGGTGGACAGTATAAAGAAGAACACTGAAGCTTTCTTT.

The genes are TRBV2 and TRBJ2-5, with 9 nucleotides matching TRBD2. The junction had 7 bases not matched to a gene; V was cut back by 6 bases and J by 2 bases. This CDR3 has 15 residues. Germline CDR1 and CDR2: SNHLY and FYNNEI. The CDR3 loop reads CASRTTSGYQETQYF. The CDR3 DNA reads as TGTGCCAGCAGAACTACTAGCGGGTATCAAGAGACCCAGTACTTC.

This chain links TRBV5-1 with TRBJ2-5; unclear D gene. Trimming shortened V by 2 bases and J by 0 bases, and 2 bases separated the two germline ends. The V gene's germline CDR1 is SGHRS and CDR2 YFSETQ. The CDR3 sequence is 12 residues long. The CDR3 protein is CASSFDQETQYF. CDR3 in DNA: TGCGCCAGCAGCTTCGACCAAGAGACCCAGTACTTC. The complete variable domain, with remaining parts taken from reference TRBV5-1 and TRBJ2-5, reads KAGVTQTPRYLIKTRGQQVTLSCSPISGHRSVSWYQQTPGQGLQFLFEYFSETQRNKGNFPGRFSGRQFSNSRSEMNVSTLELGDSALYLCASSFDQETQYFGPGTRLLVL.

CDR3: CATSIFQGAGSPLHF. The CDR3 DNA is TGTGCCACCAGCATATTCCAGGGGGCCGGGTCACCCCTCCACTTT. J is TRBJ1-6 and V is TRBV15; TRBD1 aligns across 8 bases. Germline loops: CDR1 LNHNV, CDR2 YYDKDF (reference sequence). This CDR3 comprises 15 residues. V was pared by 4 bases and J by 10 bases, with 9 bases of the junction left unmatched.

V gene TRBV4-1 combines with J gene TRBJ2-3, with D maybe TRBD2 (6 bases). V lost 1 base, J lost 2 bases, and 13 bases lay in between. Germline V gene lookup returns CDR1 MGHRA and CDR2 YSYEKL. The CDR3 has 16 residues. CDR3 in DNA: TGCGCCAGCAGCCAAGCCGGGCGGGGTTTCACAGATACGCAGTATTTT. It yields the protein CASSQAGRGFTDTQYF.

CDR3 nucleotides: TGTGCCACCAGCGACAGGGCCTTCTATGGCTACACCTTC. Protein sequence: CATSDRAFYGYTF. The chain links TRBV24-1 to TRBJ1-2; the match to TRBD1 covers 7 bases. Trimming removed 7 bases from V and 4 bases from J; junction bases left unmatched: 5. Per the germline V gene, CDR1 is KGHDR and CDR2 is SFDVKD. The CDR3 is made up of 13 amino acids.

J is TRBJ2-7 and V is TRBV12-3 or TRBV12-4; D gene unclear. V shed 5 bases and J shed 7 bases, with 9 bases lying between them. There are 11 residues in the CDR3. The CDR3 DNA reads TGTGCCAGCAGTCCCCGGTGGGAGCAGTACTTC. Protein product: CASSPRWEQYF.

CDR3 region: CASSLADRGTDTQYF. The CDR3 region has the DNA TGCGCCAGCAGCTTGGCTGACAGGGGCACAGATACGCAGTATTTT. V gene TRBV5-1 combines with J gene TRBJ2-3; 7 bases fit TRBD1. This CDR3 has 15 amino acids. Trimming took 0 bases from V and 1 from J; bases not matched to a gene: 2. Germline V lookup: CDR1 SGHRS, CDR2 YFSETQ.

V is TRBV2 and J is TRBJ2-4; perhaps TRBD1 as D (5 bases). V was pared by 8 bases and J by 6 bases, with 17 bases between. CDR3 length equals 14 residues. Germline values: CDR1 SNHLY, CDR2 FYNNEI. The chain's CDR3 is CASVQGSNTNIQYF. The CDR3 DNA is TGTGCCAGCGTGCAGGGTAGTAATACAAACATTCAGTACTTC. Variable domain in full (rest from reference TRBV2 and TRBJ2-4): EPEVTQTPSHQVTQMGQEVILRCVPISNHLYFYWYRQILGQKVEFLVSFYNNEISEKSEIFDDQFSVERPDGSNFTLKIRSTKLEDSAMYFCASVQGSNTNIQYFGAGTRLSVL.

The V gene is TRBV4-1, the J gene TRBJ2-1, with 9 bases aligning to TRBD2. The CDR3 contains 15 residues. J lost 6 bases, V lost 1 base, and 4 bases had no gene match. Germline CDR1 is MGHRA and CDR2 is YSYEKL. Here the CDR3 DNA reads TGCGCCAGCAGCCAAGGGACTAGCGCTCCCAATGAGCAGTTCTTC. This gives the protein CASSQGTSAPNEQFF.

This chain connects TRBV7-8 to TRBJ1-6, with a weak D call TRBD1 (5 bases). V lost 6 bases, J lost 8 bases, and 17 bases lay in between. CDR3 size: 15 residues. CDR1 SGHVS and CDR2 FQNEAQ come from the germline V gene. The DNA for the CDR3 is TGTGCCAGCAGTCTCAGGGCCCAATGGCATTCACCCCTCCACTTT. Amino acid sequence: CASSLRAQWHSPLHF.

The chain is built from TRBV5-8 and TRBJ2-3; 9 nucleotides line up with TRBD2. Losses at the gene ends were 4 bases for V and 0 bases for J; bases not matched to a gene: 9. The CDR3 contains 17 residues. Germline V gives CDR1 SGHTS, CDR2 YDEGEE. In DNA form, the CDR3 reads TGTGCCAGCAGCCGAACCAAAACTAGCGGGAGCACAGATACGCAGTATTTT. Protein sequence: CASSRTKTSGSTDTQYF.

To note about this clone: This specimen includes other DNA sequences encoding the same CDR3. The chain has TRBV14 and TRBJ2-5; TRBD1 is a possible D gene (5 bases). The CDR3 runs 14 residues. CDR1 SGHDN and CDR2 FVKESK come from the germline V gene. V gave up 1 base and J gave up 4 bases, with 10 bases separating them. The chain's CDR3 is CASSQGAGRETQYF. The CDR3 coding sequence is TGTGCCAGCAGCCAAGGGGCAGGGCGAGAGACCCAGTACTTC.

The gene calls are TRBV11-2 and TRBJ2-7; a possible D gene is TRBD1 (5 bases). Per the germline V gene, CDR1 is SGHAT and CDR2 is FQNNGV. V lost 4 bases, J lost 0 bases, and 13 bases lay in between. The CDR3 contains 15 residues. CDR3 protein: CASSSTPTDSYEQYV. Written as DNA, the CDR3 is TGTGCCAGCAGCTCCACCCCGACAGACTCCTACGAGCAGTACGTC.

CDR3 sequence: CASSQEGMTGGWGQPQHF. The CDR3 coding sequence is TGCGCCAGCAGCCAAGAGGGAATGACAGGGGGCTGGGGGCAGCCCCAGCATTTT. This chain joins TRBV4-1 and TRBJ1-5; 10 positions match TRBD1. The CDR3 covers 18 residues. The V segment lost 0 bases and the J segment 7 bases; nucleotides outside the gene matches: 12. Germline CDR1 reads MGHRA; CDR2 reads YSYEKL.